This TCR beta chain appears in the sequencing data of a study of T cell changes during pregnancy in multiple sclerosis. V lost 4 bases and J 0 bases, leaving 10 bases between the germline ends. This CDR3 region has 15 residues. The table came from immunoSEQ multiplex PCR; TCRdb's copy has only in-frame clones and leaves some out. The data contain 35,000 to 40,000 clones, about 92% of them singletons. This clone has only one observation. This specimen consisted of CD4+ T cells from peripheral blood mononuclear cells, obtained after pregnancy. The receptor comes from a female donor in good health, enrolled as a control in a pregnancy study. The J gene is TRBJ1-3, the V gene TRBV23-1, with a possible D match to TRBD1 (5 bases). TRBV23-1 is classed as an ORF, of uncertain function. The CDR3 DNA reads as TGCGCCAGCAGTCCCAAAGGGGCCTCTGGAAACACCATATATTTT. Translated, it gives CASSPKGASGNTIYF.